This T cell receptor (beta chain) stems from a study of shared T cell receptors in the human thymus. This clone was seen once. The assay was immunoSEQ multiplex PCR, and TCRdb's table has in-frame clones only and misses some. Here the sample spans about 540,000 clones, around 82% being singletons. Looked up from germline, CDR1 is SGHDT and CDR2 is YYEEEE. CDR3 length equals 15 residues. V shed 0 bases and J shed 0 bases, with 7 bases lying between them. The data also belong to a second study, concerning human thymus T cells. As reported in that work: The study used thymus tissue resected during corrective heart surgery.

This chain links TRBV5-6 with TRBJ1-5, with D tentatively TRBD1 (6 bases). Sequencing was carried out using thymocytes. The receptor's source is a boy in the first two years of life with a congenital heart defect. CDR3 bases: TGTGCCAGCAGCTTGGGACAGGTTAGCAATCAGCCCCAGCATTTT. Its protein is CASSLGQVSNQPQHF.